The 31 T cell receptor beta chains below were found in one sample sequenced in a study of tumor-infiltrating lymphocytes in primary liver carcinoma. A primer in the constant region served to generate TCR beta cDNA from approximately 460 ng of total RNA. ARM-PCR was slightly modified, and three nested multiplex PCR rounds with it gave rise to the TCR beta libraries. Running 10 cycles apiece, the first two PCR rounds relied on TRBV1-TRBV30 forward primers together with a C-beta reverse primer. TCRdb re-called the multiplex PCR reads through MiXCR, storing one row per CDR3 protein. The sample consists of approximately 190,000 distinct CDR3 sequences, just under 85% of them appearing once. Unsorted bulk tissue (about 18-30 mg) underwent RNA and DNA co-extraction. Sequencing was carried out using tumor tissue from primary liver carcinoma. These receptors were taken from a man in his forties with primary liver carcinoma and hepatitis B virus infection.

As DNA, the CDR3 is TGTGCCAGCAGCCAAATAGGAACAGGGGGCGCAGCGAAGGGCTACACCTTC. Amino acids: CASSQIGTGGAAKGYTF. This chain joins TRBV4-2 and TRBJ1-2, with TRBD1 identical over 9 bases. Germline V gene data show CDR1 as LGHNA and CDR2 as YNFKEQ. This CDR3 contains 17 residues. V shed 2 bases and J 8 bases; nucleotides not matched to a gene: 15.

The chain combines TRBV28 with TRBJ1-5; 7 bases line up with TRBD1. Germline assignment: CDR1 MDHEN and CDR2 SYDVKM. The V and J ends lost 7 bases and 13 bases, in that order; junction bases with no gene match: 34. The CDR3 consists of 20 residues. The CDR3: CASIEDRAAHSLTSKWTQHF. The CDR3 DNA reads TGTGCCAGCATAGAAGACAGGGCCGCCCATAGCCTCACCTCCAAGTGGACTCAGCATTTT.

As to this clonotype: Because the CDR3 is missing its conserved closing phenylalanine or tryptophan, this is likely a read error. No DNA is shown, since the ends of the CDR3 on it are uncertain; the CDR3 is the one TCRdb lists. The chain joins TRBV6-2 or TRBV6-3 to TRBJ2-5; TRBD2 is the table's D call, not checked against the DNA. Germline-derived CDR1 and CDR2 are MNHEY and SVGEGT. The CDR3 is 14 residues long, ends included. This CDR3 is CASSSGDFQETQYL.

As to this clonotype: This is likely a read error, given that the CDR3 carries no conserved phenylalanine or tryptophan at its end. V and J are TRBV6-2 or TRBV6-3 and TRBJ2-7; no firm D call. This CDR3 region has 16 residues. The germline gives CDR1 MNHEY, CDR2 SVGEGT. The CDR3 loop is CVSSSGRSRSSYEQYL. In DNA form, the CDR3 reads TGTGTCAGCAGTAGTGGGCGGAGCCGCAGCTCCTACGAGCAGTACCTC.

The chain is built from TRBV5-6 and TRBJ1-1; no firm D call. CDR3 length: 14 residues. Looked up from germline, CDR1 is SGHDT and CDR2 is YYEEEE. V was shortened by 8 bases and J by 2 bases, with 16 bases between the two germline ends. CDR3 amino acids: CARRAIQENTEAFF. The CDR3 DNA follows: TGTGCCAGGAGGGCAATCCAGGAAAACACTGAAGCTTTCTTT.

To note about this clonotype: The CDR3 carries no conserved terminal phenylalanine or tryptophan, so it likely arises from a read error. J is TRBJ1-6 and V is TRBV4-1, with 9 bases fitting TRBD1. V trimming: 0 bases; J trimming: 7 bases; junction bases outside the gene matches: 7. This CDR3 has 17 amino acids. CDR1 is MGHRA, CDR2 YSYEKL, per germline. CDR3 sequence (DNA): TGCGCCAGCAGCCAAGATCGGGGACAGGGCCGAAATTCACCCCTCCACTCT. It codes for CASSQDRGQGRNSPLHS.

For this clonotype: One junction end disagrees with the germline gene, perhaps due to a read error. The chain joins TRBV11-2 to TRBJ2-6; D may be TRBD1 (5 bases). Germline CDR1 and CDR2: SGHAT and FQNNGV. This CDR3 has 15 amino acids. CDR3 nucleotides: TGTGCCACCCAGCTGCCGTGCTCTGGGGCCAATGTCCTGACTTTC. It encodes CATQLPCSGANVLTF.

Comment on this clonotype: The junction departs from germline at one end; a sequencing error may be responsible. The V and J genes are TRBV11-2 and TRBJ2-5; 9 positions agree with TRBD2. There are 14 residues in the CDR3. Germline CDR1 SGHAT, CDR2 FQNNGV. DNA of the CDR3: TGTGTCAGCAGCTTCAGCGGGGGGCAAGAGACCCAGTATTTC. Translated: CVSSFSGGQETQYF.

Comments on this clonotype: The junction departs from the called germline gene at one end, perhaps through a read error. The rearrangement joins TRBV30 to TRBJ1-3; 9 nucleotides match TRBD1. This CDR3 spans 14 amino acids. Germline V gene sequence: CDR1 GTSNPN, CDR2 SVGIG (reference sequence). CDR3 residues: CAWRLTGGGTTIYF. CDR3 bases: TGTGCCTGGAGGCTGACAGGGGGTGGAACCACCATTTATTTT.

Note on this clonotype: The junction departs from germline at one end; a sequencing error may be responsible. The CDR3 coding sequence is TGTGCCAGCAGGATGGGGGGAGACAGGGCCATTTCCCTCTCTGTGGCCAACGTCCTGACTTTC. Encoded protein: CASRMGGDRAISLSVANVLTF. The chain recombines TRBV11-2 with TRBJ2-6; perhaps TRBD1 as D (7 bases). Germline assignment: CDR1 SGHAT and CDR2 FQNNGV. CDR3 length: 21 amino acids.

By share, this clonotype counts as medium-sized. The genes are TRBV11-2 and TRBJ1-6; a weak D match, TRBD1 (5 bases). CDR3 length: 13 residues. Trimming left V 8 bases short and J 7 bases short, with 12 bases between. Germline CDR1 and CDR2: SGHAT and FQNNGV. In nucleotides, the CDR3 is TGTGCCAGCGCCGGGACGAGGAATTCACCCCTCCACTTT. This gives the protein CASAGTRNSPLHF.

This clonotype has just a few counts. The conserved closing phenylalanine or tryptophan is absent in this CDR3, likely reflecting a read error. The chain uses TRBV28 and TRBJ2-3; 12 bases fit TRBD2. The V segment lost 9 bases and the J segment 0 bases; nucleotides outside the gene matches: 13. The germline gives CDR1 MDHEN, CDR2 SYDVKM. This CDR3 comprises 18 residues. As DNA, the CDR3 is TGTGCCAGTAGTGGACTAGCGGGAACCTTCTCCAGCACAGATACGCAGTATTCT. This translates into CASSGLAGTFSSTDTQYS.

The rearrangement joins TRBV11-2 to TRBJ2-2; D unclear. This CDR3 comprises 14 residues. CDR1 is SGHAT and CDR2 is FQNNGV in the germline V gene. V was shortened by 5 bases and J by 9 bases, with 16 bases between the two germline ends. CDR3 protein: CASSTDSVTWELFF. CDR3 DNA sequence: TGTGCCAGCAGCACAGACTCGGTCACTTGGGAGCTGTTTTTT.

This clonotype was seen only a few times. The junction departs from germline at one end; a sequencing error may be responsible. This chain links TRBV6-1 with TRBJ1-1, with unresolved D. This CDR3 has 13 amino acids. The germline CDR1 and CDR2 sequences are MNHNS and SASEGT. CDR3 amino acids: CASILKEYTESFF. The CDR3 DNA sequence: TGTGCCAGCATCCTCAAGGAGTACACTGAATCTTTCTTT.

With regard to this clonotype: Relative to the germline gene, one junction end is altered; a read error may explain this. This chain joins TRBV6-1 and TRBJ2-5; 7 positions agree with TRBD1. Germline CDR1 MNHNS, CDR2 SASEGT. The CDR3 runs to 14 residues. The CDR3 protein is CVSSQQGWEDTQYF. The CDR3 nucleotides are TGTGTCAGCAGCCAACAGGGGTGGGAAGACACCCAGTACTTC.

This clonotype was detected a few times. The V call is TRBV7-6, the J call TRBJ2-2; 10 bases align to TRBD2. V shed 2 bases and J 6 bases; nucleotides not matched to a gene: 6. Germline loops: CDR1 SGHVS, CDR2 FNYEAQ. This CDR3 is 16 amino acids long. CDR3 in amino acids: CASSLSSGSIAGELFF. The CDR3, as DNA: TGTGCCAGCAGCTTATCTAGCGGGAGTATAGCCGGGGAGCTGTTTTTT.

Concerning this clonotype itself: One end of the junction is discordant with germline, which a read error may explain. The chain joins TRBV4-1 to TRBJ1-5; 7 nucleotides match TRBD1. The CDR3 is made up of 15 amino acids. Germline loops: CDR1 MGHRA, CDR2 YSYEKL. The CDR3 is CASNQGVDSNEPQHF. DNA of the CDR3: TGCGCCAGCAACCAGGGGGTCGATAGCAATGAGCCCCAGCATTTT.

The V call is TRBV11-1, the J call TRBJ2-2; tentative D call: TRBD1 (5 bases). In germline, CDR1 is SGHAT, CDR2 FQDESV (reference sequence). The CDR3 totals 15 residues. V was trimmed by 11 bases and J by 6 bases, leaving 22 bases between them. CDR3 sequence: CAFSCTGPFSGELFF. In DNA, the CDR3 is TGTGCCTTCAGCTGTACAGGACCTTTCTCCGGGGAGCTGTTTTTT.

As concerns this clonotype: A junction boundary mismatches the germline segment, possibly from a read error. The V and J genes are TRBV11-2 and TRBJ2-3, with D possibly matching TRBD2 (6 bases). Looked up from germline, CDR1 is SGHAT and CDR2 is FQNNGV. CDR3 size: 17 residues. The CDR3 bases are TGTGCCAGCAACTTAATTCCGGGGGAGACTAGCACAGATACGCAGTATTTT. Its protein product is CASNLIPGETSTDTQYF. The full variable domain, in which reference TRBV11-2 and TRBJ2-3 provide the parts outside the CDR3, is EAGVAQSPRYKIIEKRQSVAFWCNPISGHATLYWYQQILGQGPKLLIQFQNNGVVDDSQLPKDRFSAERLKGVDSTLKIQPAKLEDSAVYLCASNLIPGETSTDTQYFGPGTRLTVL.

This clonotype was picked up one time. Given the absence of the conserved phenylalanine or tryptophan at the CDR3 end, a read error is likely. The DNA is omitted, as the CDR3 cannot be located on it reliably, and the CDR3 follows TCRdb's listing. The V call is TRBV29-1, the J call TRBJ2-3; TRBD1, the D gene given by the table, was not confirmed from the DNA. The CDR3 is 13 amino acids in total, end residues counted. The V gene's germline CDR1 is SQVTM and CDR2 ANQGSEA. This CDR3 is CSVWTGVEDTRYS.

Worth noting for this clonotype: Compared with germline, one end of the junction differs, possibly owing to a read error. CDR3 sequence (DNA): TGCGCCACCAGTTTTGGGGACAGATTTGCAACTAAAGAAAAACTGTTTTTT. This translates into CATSFGDRFATKEKLFF. The V gene is TRBV28, the J gene TRBJ1-4, with 7 nucleotides matching TRBD1. This CDR3 spans 17 amino acids. In germline, CDR1 is MDHEN, CDR2 SYDVKM.

This clonotype was detected a few times. One base away lies a much larger clone, so this may be a sequencing read error. The rearrangement links TRBV5-1 to TRBJ1-1; a weak D match, TRBD1 (6 bases). Germline loops: CDR1 SGHRS, CDR2 YFSETQ. The CDR3 extends over 15 amino acids. The CDR3 nucleotides are TGCGCCGGCAGCTCCAGGGGACGTCAGAACACTGAAGCTTTCTTT. Protein product: CAGSSRGRQNTEAFF. Complete variable domain (other parts from reference TRBV5-1 and TRBJ1-1): KAGVTQTPRYLIKTRGQQVTLSCSPISGHRSVSWYQQTPGQGLQFLFEYFSETQRNKGNFPGRFSGRQFSNSRSEMNVSTLELGDSALYLCAGSSRGRQNTEAFFGQGTRLTVV.

In the case of this clonotype: One end of the junction varies from germline; a read error may be responsible. The genes are TRBV29-1 and TRBJ1-2; no reliable D call. Per germline, CDR1 SQVTM and CDR2 ANQGSEA. The CDR3 contains 13 residues. CDR3: CSVGPTTGFGYIF. CDR3 sequence (DNA): TGCAGCGTTGGGCCTACTACTGGGTTTGGCTACATCTTC.

With regard to this clonotype: Germline is not matched at one junction end, which may reflect a read error. V gene TRBV6-5 combines with J gene TRBJ2-1, with D possibly TRBD2 on 6 matching bases. The length of the CDR3 is 15 residues. Germline CDR1 and CDR2: MNHEY and SVGAGI. In nucleotides, the CDR3 is TGTGCCAGCAGTTACCGACTAGTGGGAGGAAGTGAGCAATTCTTC. Amino acids: CASSYRLVGGSEQFF.

With respect to this clonotype: An end of the junction differs from the germline gene, which may be a read error. The rearrangement links TRBV6-2 or TRBV6-3 to TRBJ1-5; D gene uncertain. This CDR3 has 16 residues. Germline V gene data show CDR1 as MNHEY and CDR2 as SVGEGT. CDR3 bases: TGTGCCAGCAGTCCCCACATGGGTCTGTGGGATCAGTCCCAGCATTTT. It is translated as CASSPHMGLWDQSQHF.

The chain has TRBV6-1 and TRBJ2-7; D is undetermined. This CDR3 has 15 amino acids. Germline V gene sequence: CDR1 MNHNS, CDR2 SASEGT. Trimming pared 2 bases from V and 3 bases from J, leaving 14 bases between. CDR3 amino acids: CASSEYKQSYYEQYF. The CDR3 nucleotides read TGTGCCAGCAGTGAATACAAACAGAGCTACTACGAGCAGTACTTC.

This clonotype was seen ten or more times. The chain has TRBV30 and TRBJ1-1; no definite D call. Trimming removed 0 bases from V and 1 base from J, with 9 bases in between. This CDR3 contains 14 residues. Germline values: CDR1 GTSNPN, CDR2 SVGIG (reference sequence). CDR3 DNA: TGTGCCTGGAGTGTAGGCATCTCGAACACTGAAGCTTTCTTT. It specifies CAWSVGISNTEAFF.

A remark on this clonotype: An end of the junction differs from the germline gene, which may be a read error. The CDR3 loop is CASRFVRGRAVELIF. The CDR3 DNA follows: TGTGCCAGTAGGTTCGTGAGAGGTCGGGCCGTGGAGCTGATTTTT. This chain connects TRBV19 to TRBJ2-2; D is unresolved. CDR3 length: 15 residues. Germline loops: CDR1 LNHDA, CDR2 SQIVND (reference sequence).

This sequence joins TRBV5-1 and TRBJ2-7; 8 nucleotides agree with TRBD2. CDR3 length: 15 amino acids. The trim removed 4 bases at V and 6 bases at J, leaving 12 bases unmatched. Germline V gives CDR1 SGHRS, CDR2 YFSETQ. CDR3 coding DNA: TGCGCCAGCAGCGTGGGGAGTAGCGGGAACCCCGAGCAGTACTTC. As protein: CASSVGSSGNPEQYF.

In regard to this clonotype: The junction departs from the called germline gene at one end, perhaps through a read error. This rearrangement joins TRBV11-1 to TRBJ2-3; either TRBD1 or TRBD2 may fit D (5 bases each). Germline V gene data show CDR1 as SGHAT and CDR2 as FQDESV (reference sequence). This CDR3 is built from 19 residues. The CDR3 is CAISSGGSSVGARKYTQYF. Here the CDR3 DNA reads TGTGCCATCAGCTCTGGGGGAAGCTCTGTTGGAGCCCGCAAATATACGCAGTATTTT.

About this clonotype: The junction differs from germline at one of its ends, possibly a read error. The chain joins TRBV11-2 to TRBJ2-7; unclear D gene. Germline CDR1 reads SGHAT; CDR2 reads FQNNGV. This CDR3 has 15 residues. CDR3 in amino acids: CASSSGRLYTREQCF. Here the CDR3 DNA reads TGTGCCAGCAGCTCCGGACGGCTTTATACGCGCGAGCAGTGCTTC.